The clone carrying this T cell receptor (beta chain) appeared a few times. Its antigen is still unknown. The entry originates in a study of vaccination and CD4 T cells after COVID-19. Study-wide context: Nasal swab PCR had detected SARS-CoV-2 in convalescent patients, fewer than 10 mild and one severe. Median time from second vaccine dose to sampling was 72 days (14 to 241).

Germline V lookup: CDR1 MNHEY, CDR2 SMNVEV (reference sequence). This CDR3 is built from 15 residues. V lost 8 bases to trimming and J lost 5 bases; unmatched junction nucleotides: 12. The time point denotes: late sampling 161 to 241 days after vaccination in a few convalescent patients. Noted treatment: roughly ten-day PBMC culture with coronavirus spike peptide pools or control peptides (ViraFEST assay). Per well, 2 million or so PBMCs were cultured in the presence of roughly 10 IU/ml IL-2 and 9.5 to 10 ug/ml peptide pools. With the Oncomine TCR Beta short-read assay, DNA from cultured CD4+ T cells was sequenced. Genomic DNA was extracted from cultured CD4+ T cells. TCRdb called the PCR reads again in MiXCR, with one record for every CDR3 protein. The profile covers 20,000 to 25,000 distinct CDR3 sequences, with around two fifths appearing a single time and approximately 30% taken by the ten largest.

The chain links TRBV27 to TRBJ2-5; 9 nucleotides agree with TRBD2. The source was CD4+ T cells from blood, cultured in vitro, collected about 7 months after SARS-CoV-2 vaccination. This sequence originates from a human donor who had recovered from COVID-19. The CDR3 spells CASSSRGGARETQYF. CDR3 sequence (DNA): TGTGCCAGCTCCTCGCGCGGGGGGGCCAGGGAGACCCAGTACTTC.